These 14 T cell receptor beta chains were sequenced from one sample in a study of tumor-infiltrating lymphocytes in primary liver carcinoma. With around 490 ng total RNA as template and a constant-region primer, TCR beta cDNA was made. ARM-PCR, slightly modified, supplied the TCR beta libraries through three nested multiplex PCR rounds. The opening two PCR rounds, 10 cycles each, paired TRBV1-TRBV30 forward primers with a C-beta reverse primer. TCRdb re-analysed the multiplex PCR reads in MiXCR, keeping a single row per CDR3 protein. The sample records approximately 330,000 distinct CDR3 sequences, about two thirds being singletons. Blood RNA originated from unsorted whole blood, with germline DNA additionally extracted. The sequenced material came from peripheral blood. These receptors came from a man aged 35-49 years with primary liver carcinoma and hepatitis B virus infection.

In this sample, this clonotype turned up a few times. A much larger clonotype is one base distant, so this may be a read error. This sequence joins TRBV6-6 and TRBJ2-4, with D possibly TRBD2 on 6 matching bases. The CDR3 consists of 16 residues. The germline V and J ends were trimmed by 4 bases and 3 bases, with 16 bases remaining between them. Per germline, CDR1 MNHNY and CDR2 SVGAGI (reference sequence). CDR3 DNA sequence: TGTGCCAGCAGTTTAGGAGTAGTGGACTACAAAAACATTCAGTACTTC. This sequence encodes CASSLGVVDYKNIQYF.

With regard to this clonotype: Mismatch with germline at one junction end may stem from a read error. The CDR3 region is CSVWDRALRTEAFF. The CDR3 DNA follows: TGTAGCGTTTGGGACAGGGCCTTAAGGACTGAAGCTTTCTTT. The gene calls are TRBV29-1 and TRBJ1-1; 9 nucleotides line up with TRBD1. The CDR3 extends over 14 amino acids. CDR1 is SQVTM and CDR2 is ANQGSEA in the germline V gene.

Regarding this clonotype: Mismatch with germline at one junction end may stem from a read error. The chain combines TRBV5-5 with TRBJ1-2; the D is unclear. The germline V gene has CDR1 SGHKS and CDR2 YYEKEE (reference sequence). The CDR3 is made up of 12 amino acids. In DNA form, the CDR3 reads TGTGCCAGCATCTTGGAATTTCACGGAGGAACCTTC. Translation: CASILEFHGGTF.

The chain uses TRBV28 and TRBJ1-2; no reliable D call. CDR1 is MDHEN and CDR2 is SYDVKM in the germline V gene. V lost 2 bases to trimming and J lost 1 base, with 14 bases between them. This CDR3 has 16 amino acids. This CDR3 is CASSLTQSAFNYGYTF. The CDR3 region has the DNA TGTGCCAGCAGTTTAACTCAGAGTGCCTTTAACTATGGCTACACCTTC.

This chain uses TRBV4-3 with TRBJ2-7, with a tentative D call TRBD2 (6 bases). The CDR3 contains 16 residues. V lost 0 bases, J lost 3 bases, and 15 bases lay in between. The germline V gene encodes CDR1 LGHNA and CDR2 YSLEER. CDR3 in amino acids: CASSQDPVSGSYEQYF. CDR3 DNA sequence: TGCGCCAGCAGCCAAGATCCCGTTAGCGGTAGCTACGAGCAGTACTTC.

In this sample, this clonotype turned up many times. The chain links TRBV4-2 to TRBJ1-3; D is unclear. CDR3 length equals 17 residues. Germline V gives CDR1 LGHNA, CDR2 YNFKEQ. Deletions cut 6 bases from V and 0 bases from J, with 18 bases between. Here the CDR3 reads CASRGIGVGGSGNTIYF. As DNA, the CDR3 is TGTGCCAGCAGAGGAATTGGTGTTGGAGGCTCTGGAAACACCATATATTTT.

Remarks on this clonotype: A much more abundant neighbour one base away suggests this may be a read error. V gene TRBV6-6 combines with J gene TRBJ2-1; TRBD2 matches 10 bases. V lost 7 bases and J lost 6; bases outside the gene matches: 12. CDR1 MNHNY and CDR2 SVGAGI come from the germline V gene (reference sequence). This CDR3 has 16 amino acids. The chain's CDR3 is CASNDRLAGACNEQFF. CDR3 in DNA: TGTGCCAGCAACGATCGGCTAGCGGGGGCGTGCAATGAGCAGTTCTTC.

V usage is TRBV24-1 and J usage is TRBJ2-2, with D possibly matching TRBD1 (5 bases). CDR3 length: 15 residues. CDR1 KGHDR and CDR2 SFDVKD come from the germline V gene. The V end lost 7 bases, the J end lost 2 bases, and 13 bases lay between the germline ends. Here the CDR3 reads CATSKWGLNTGELFF. As DNA, the CDR3 is TGTGCCACCAGCAAGTGGGGCCTCAACACCGGGGAGCTGTTTTTT.

A note on this clonotype: The conserved final phenylalanine or tryptophan is absent from the CDR3, which likely points to a read error. J is TRBJ2-5 and V is TRBV6-2 or TRBV6-3; D not resolved. V was trimmed by 6 bases and J by 8 bases, leaving 22 bases between them. Germline CDR1 is MNHEY and CDR2 is SVGEGT. This CDR3 is built from 15 residues. The CDR3 protein is CASSPGEWVADTQYI. CDR3 DNA sequence: TGTGCCAGCAGCCCGGGCGAGTGGGTTGCGGATACCCAGTACATC.

The J gene is TRBJ1-1, the V gene TRBV11-2; the D is unclear. The CDR3 consists of 14 residues. Trimming removed 5 bases at V and 4 bases at J, with 14 bases between. CDR1 is SGHAT and CDR2 is FQNNGV in the germline V gene. The CDR3 reads CASSVGRDGTEAFF. CDR3 sequence (DNA): TGTGCCAGCAGCGTGGGTCGGGATGGCACTGAAGCTTTCTTT. Complete variable domain (other parts from reference TRBV11-2 and TRBJ1-1): EAGVAQSPRYKIIEKRQSVAFWCNPISGHATLYWYQQILGQGPKLLIQFQNNGVVDDSQLPKDRFSAERLKGVDSTLKIQPAKLEDSAVYLCASSVGRDGTEAFFGQGTRLTVV.

Points on this clonotype: A junction end diverges from the germline sequence, so it may reflect a read error. This rearrangement joins TRBV28 to TRBJ2-7, with a possible D match to TRBD1 (5 bases). The CDR3 has 15 amino acids. From germline, CDR1 is MDHEN and CDR2 SYDVKM. CDR3 in DNA: TGTGCCAGCAGTACAAGCAGGGTGAGCTCCTGCGAGCAGTACTTC. Amino acid sequence: CASSTSRVSSCEQYF.

This clonotype has at least ten counts. This chain links TRBV28 with TRBJ2-5, with 8 bases lining up with TRBD2. V was clipped by 10 bases and J by 1 base; unmatched bases: 5. CDR3 length: 13 amino acids. CDR1 MDHEN and CDR2 SYDVKM come from the germline V gene. The CDR3 loop is CATNGGGQETQYF. The CDR3, as DNA: TGTGCCACCAACGGGGGGGGCCAAGAGACCCAGTACTTC.

As concerns this clonotype: One end of the junction varies from germline; a read error may be responsible. The chain couples TRBV7-9 to TRBJ1-1; D is perhaps TRBD1 (5 bases). Looked up from germline, CDR1 is SEHNR and CDR2 is FQNEAQ (reference sequence). The CDR3 is made up of 14 amino acids. In DNA, the CDR3 is TGTGCCAGCAGCTATCTCGGGGGGAGCACTGAAACTTTCTTT. Translation gives CASSYLGGSTETFF.

As for this clonotype: A much more abundant neighbour one base away suggests this may be a read error. The chain has TRBV12-3 or TRBV12-4 and TRBJ2-3, with 7 bases fitting TRBD2. The ends lost 3 bases at V and 4 bases at J; junction bases unmatched: 10. This CDR3 has 16 residues. DNA for the CDR3: TGTGCCAGCAGTTTGACCGTGGGCGCGGGGGCAGATACGCAGTATTTT. Translated, it gives CASSLTVGAGADTQYF.